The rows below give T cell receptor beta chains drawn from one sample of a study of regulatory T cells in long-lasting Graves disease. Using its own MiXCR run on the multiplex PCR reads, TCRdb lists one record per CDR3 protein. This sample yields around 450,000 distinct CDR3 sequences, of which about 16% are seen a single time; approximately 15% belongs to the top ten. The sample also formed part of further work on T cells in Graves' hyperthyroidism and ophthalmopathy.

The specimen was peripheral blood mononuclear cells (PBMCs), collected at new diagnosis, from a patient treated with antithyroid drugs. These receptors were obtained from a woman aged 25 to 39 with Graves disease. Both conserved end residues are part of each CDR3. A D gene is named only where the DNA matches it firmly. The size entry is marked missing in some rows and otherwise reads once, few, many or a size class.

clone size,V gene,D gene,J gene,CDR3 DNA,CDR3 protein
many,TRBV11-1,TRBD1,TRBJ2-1,TGTGCCAGCAGCTTAGCTCGGACAGGGGTCAATGAGCAGTTCTTC,CASSLARTGVNEQFF
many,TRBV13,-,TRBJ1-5,TGTGCCAGCAGCTCCGCCGGTCAGCCCCAGCATTTT,CASSSAGQPQHF
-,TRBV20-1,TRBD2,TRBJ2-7,TGCAGTGCTATAACCGGGACTAGCGGGATCTACGAGCAGTACTTC,CSAITGTSGIYEQYF
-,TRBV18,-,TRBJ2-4,TGTGCCAGCTCACGTCAAAACATTCAGTACTTC,CASSRQNIQYF
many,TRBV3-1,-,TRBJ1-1,TGTGCCAGCAGCGGACAGATAATGAACACTGAAGCTTTCTTT,CASSGQIMNTEAFF
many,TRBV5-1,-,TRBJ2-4,TGCGCCAGCAGCTTACAGGAGAACATTCAGTACTTC,CASSLQENIQYF
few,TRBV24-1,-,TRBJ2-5,TGTGCCACCAGTGATTTTCCCGCAGGGGCCGAAGAGACCCAGTACTTC,CATSDFPAGAEETQYF
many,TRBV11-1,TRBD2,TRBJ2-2,TGTGCCAGCAGCACCCGACTAGCGGGAGGGCCCAGAGGCACCGGGGAGCTGTTTTTT,CASSTRLAGGPRGTGELFF
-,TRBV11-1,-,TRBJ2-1,TGTGCCAGCAGCGGGACTTCTAATGAGCAGTTCTTC,CASSGTSNEQFF
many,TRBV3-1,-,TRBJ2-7,TGTGCCAGCAGCCAAGGTGCAGAGCAGTACTTC,CASSQGAEQYF
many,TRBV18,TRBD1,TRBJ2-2,TGTGCCAGCTCACCACGGACAGGAAGTAACACCGGGGAGCTGTTTTTT,CASSPRTGSNTGELFF
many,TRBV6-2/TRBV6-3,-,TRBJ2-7,TGTGCCAGCAGTGAAGCGTGGGGAACGAGCGAGGCCTACGAGCAGTACTTC,CASSEAWGTSEAYEQYF
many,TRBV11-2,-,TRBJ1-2,TGTGCCAGCAGCCCCGACTCTGTGGGGGGCGGTGGCTACACCTTC,CASSPDSVGGGGYTF
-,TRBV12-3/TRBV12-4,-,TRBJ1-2,TGTGCCAGCAGTTCCCACCGGGGCTACACCTTC,CASSSHRGYTF
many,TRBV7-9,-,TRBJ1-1,TGTGCCAGCAGCTTAGAGTACCCGAAAGCTTTCTTT,CASSLEYPKAFF
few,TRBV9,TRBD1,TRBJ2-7,TGTGCCAGCAGCGGAGCCTTAAAGGGACAGGGGGAGAACGAGCAGTACTTC,CASSGALKGQGENEQYF
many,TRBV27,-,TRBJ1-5,TGTGCCAGCAGTGTAGGAACACAGGGTCGGGGGAGCAATCAGCCCCAGCATTTT,CASSVGTQGRGSNQPQHF
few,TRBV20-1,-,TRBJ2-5,TGCAGTGCTAGTTCCAGGGAAGAGACCCAGTACTTC,CSASSREETQYF
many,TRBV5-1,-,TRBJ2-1,TGCGCCAGCAGCTTGGGCTTCGGCGGGGTGGGTGAGCAGTTCTTC,CASSLGFGGVGEQFF
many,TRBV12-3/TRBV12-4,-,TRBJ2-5,TGTGCCAGCAGCCACCCCCAAAGGCAAGAGACCCAGTACTTC,CASSHPQRQETQYF
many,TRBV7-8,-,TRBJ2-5,TGTGCCAGCAGCATCAACGGATACAGGGTTACGTACCAAGAGACCCAGTACTTC,CASSINGYRVTYQETQYF
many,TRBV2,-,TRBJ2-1,TGTGCCAGCAGGGTGGCGAGCTCCTACAATGAGCAGTTCTTC,CASRVASSYNEQFF
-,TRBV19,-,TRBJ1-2,TGTGCCAGTAGTATAGAGTTCGGGCACGACAGATCCAGCTATGGCTACACCTTC,CASSIEFGHDRSSYGYTF
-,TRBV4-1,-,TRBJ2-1,TGCGCCAGCAGCCTTACGACTAGAGATGAGCAGTTCTTC,CASSLTTRDEQFF
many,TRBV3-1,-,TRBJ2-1,TGTGCCAGCAGAAGGACGGGGGACTACAATGAGCAGTTCTTC,CASRRTGDYNEQFF
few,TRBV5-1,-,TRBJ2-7,TGCGCCAGCAGACTTGAGTCCTACGAGCAGTACTTC,CASRLESYEQYF
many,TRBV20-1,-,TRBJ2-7,TGCAGTGCTTCCGACAGAGACATTCTCTACGAGCAGTACTTC,CSASDRDILYEQYF
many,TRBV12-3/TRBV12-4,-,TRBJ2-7,TGTGCCAGCAGTCTGTCACGAAACTACGAGCAGTACTTC,CASSLSRNYEQYF
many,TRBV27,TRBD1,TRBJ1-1,TGTGCCAGCAGTTCACAAACTAAAGCGACAGGGGAAGCTTTCTTT,CASSSQTKATGEAFF
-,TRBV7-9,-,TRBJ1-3,TGTGCCAGCAGCCCATGGGGCAGGAACTCTGGAAACACCATATATTTT,CASSPWGRNSGNTIYF
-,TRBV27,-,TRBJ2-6,TGTGCCACGCGAAATTCGGGGGCCAACGTCCTGACTTTC,CATRNSGANVLTF
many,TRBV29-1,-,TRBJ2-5,TGCAGCGTCGAAAGGACGCCTTTAGAGACCCAGTACTTC,CSVERTPLETQYF
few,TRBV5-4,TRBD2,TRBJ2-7,TGTGCCAGCAGCTCAGCGGGAGGGCCGGGCGAGCAGTACTTC,CASSSAGGPGEQYF
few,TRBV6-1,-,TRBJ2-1,TGTGCCAGCAGAACACAGGTCAATGAGCAGTTCTTC,CASRTQVNEQFF
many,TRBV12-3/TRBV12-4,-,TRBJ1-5,TGTGCCAGCAGTTTAGCAAGCCAGGGGACTCAGCCCCAGCATTTT,CASSLASQGTQPQHF
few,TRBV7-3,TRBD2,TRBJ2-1,TGTGCCAGCAACCCCAGAAGAGGAGCGGGGATCTCCTACAATGAGCAGTTCTTC,CASNPRRGAGISYNEQFF
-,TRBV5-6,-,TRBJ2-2,TGTGCCAGCAGCTCCCTGGGAGCAGGGGTGGACACCGGGGAGCTGTTTTTT,CASSSLGAGVDTGELFF
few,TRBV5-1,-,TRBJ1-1,TGCGCCAGCAGCTTGCTCTCGGGACAGAACACTGAAGCTTTCTTT,CASSLLSGQNTEAFF
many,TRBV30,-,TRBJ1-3,TGTGCCTGGGACTCTGGAAACACCATATATTTT,CAWDSGNTIYF
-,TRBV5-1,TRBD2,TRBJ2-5,TGCGCCAGCTATACGGCGGGAGGGCCCAACCAAGAGACCCAGTACTTC,CASYTAGGPNQETQYF
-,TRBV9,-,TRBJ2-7,TGTGCCAGCAGTGAGACCGCGTCAGCCTCCTACGAGCAGTACTTC,CASSETASASYEQYF
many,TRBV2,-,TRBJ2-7,TGTGCCAGCAGTGAGGGGGCACCTCCCTCCTACGAGCAGTACTTC,CASSEGAPPSYEQYF
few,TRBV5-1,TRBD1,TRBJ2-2,TGCGCCAGCCGTTATACGACAGGGCTGGACACCGGGGAGCTGTTTTTT,CASRYTTGLDTGELFF
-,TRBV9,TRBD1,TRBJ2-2,TGTGCCAGCAGCGAGCCGGGACAGGGGGCTACCGGGGAGCTGTTTTTT,CASSEPGQGATGELFF
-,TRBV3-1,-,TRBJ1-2,TGTGCCAGCAGCTTAGATCCGGGAGGGGCCGGTGGCTACACCTTC,CASSLDPGGAGGYTF